This T cell receptor beta chain was obtained from a study of response to subunit inactivated influenza vaccine. This clonotype was observed a handful of times. What it binds is not known. In germline, CDR1 is SEHNR, CDR2 FQNEAQ (reference sequence). This CDR3 is 15 amino acids long. J gave up 6 bases and V 5 bases, and 9 bases lay outside the gene matches. TCRdb used MiXCR to reprocess the RT-PCR reads, holding one entry per CDR3 protein. Found here are roughly 500,000 distinct CDR3 sequences, more than 15% of them singletons; the top ten hold less than 4%. Notes on the study in general: Seasonal influenza vaccination, on each occasion, was suggested by the authors to recruit few new T cells.

This specimen consisted of CD4+ T cells sorted from PBMCs, obtained roughly 24 months after vaccination. This receptor was taken from a man between 50 and 70 years old who received an inactivated influenza vaccine. The chain has TRBV7-9 and TRBJ1-5; 8 nucleotides match TRBD1. CDR3 nucleotide sequence: TGTGCCAGCAGCCAGGACAGGGTTGGAAGTCAGCCCCAGCATTTT. It translates to CASSQDRVGSQPQHF.